The 14 T cell receptor beta chains below all came from one sample that was sequenced in a study of T cells in Graves' hyperthyroidism and ophthalmopathy. The investigators amplified TCR beta CDR3 regions from RNA transcripts. Using the HTBI primer set, a first-round RT-PCR was run on the TCR CDR3. In TCRdb, the multiplex PCR reads were re-called with MiXCR into one record per CDR3 protein. The sample includes hundreds of thousands of distinct CDR3 sequences, 15% to 18% seen only once; the top ten take 7.5% to 8%. Material: blood. All receptors come from a young woman with Graves' hyperthyroidism.

This clonotype was recorded many times. V usage is TRBV9 and J usage is TRBJ2-6; D remains ambiguous. CDR1 and CDR2 from the germline V gene are SGDLS and YYNGEE. This CDR3 has 14 residues. The V end was cut by 3 bases, the J end by 0 bases, with 4 bases between. CDR3 sequence reads: CASSALSGANVLTF. CDR3 coding DNA: TGTGCCAGCAGCGCCCTCTCTGGGGCCAACGTCCTGACTTTC.

The V and J genes are TRBV28 and TRBJ1-4, with a tentative D call TRBD1 (6 bases). The CDR3 consists of 15 residues. CDR1 is MDHEN and CDR2 is SYDVKM in the germline V gene. V shed 6 bases and J shed 2 bases, with 13 bases lying between them. The CDR3 here is CASSRGAGTNEKLFF. CDR3 DNA: TGTGCCAGCAGCCGGGGGGCCGGTACTAATGAAAAACTGTTTTTT.

This clonotype was observed a handful of times. The V gene is TRBV12-3 or TRBV12-4, the J gene TRBJ2-3, with 12 bases matching TRBD1. V shed 6 bases and J 5 bases; nucleotides not matched to a gene: 3. There are 14 residues in the CDR3. The CDR3 nucleotides read TGTGCCAGCAGAGGGACAGGGGGCGTAGATACGCAGTATTTT. This encodes CASRGTGGVDTQYF.

This clonotype has a handful of counts. V and J are TRBV5-5 and TRBJ1-5; a weak D match, TRBD1 (6 bases). This CDR3 contains 18 residues. The germline V gene has CDR1 SGHKS and CDR2 YYEKEE (reference sequence). The V and J ends lost 0 bases and 2 bases respectively, with 18 bases between them. CDR3 DNA sequence: TGTGCCAGCAGCTTGGACAGGGATTTAGGGTATGGCAATCAGCCCCAGCATTTT. Translating gives CASSLDRDLGYGNQPQHF.

This clonotype was seen more than once but under ten times. The chain couples TRBV30 to TRBJ1-2, with 11 positions matching TRBD1. The CDR3 covers 17 residues. Germline values: CDR1 GTSNPN, CDR2 SVGIG (reference sequence). V trimming: 7 bases; J trimming: 2 bases; junction bases outside the gene matches: 15. The CDR3 protein is CAYTTGTGGLENYGYTF. Written as DNA, the CDR3 is TGTGCCTACACCACCGGGACAGGGGGTTTAGAAAACTATGGCTACACCTTC.

This clonotype has a count of ten or more. The CDR3 region has the DNA TGTGCCACCAGTGATTTGTTGGGACAGGGGGCGACCTCCTACGAGCAGTACTTC. Translation: CATSDLLGQGATSYEQYF. The chain uses TRBV24-1 and TRBJ2-7; 12 bases fit TRBD1. This CDR3 comprises 18 residues. Germline values: CDR1 KGHDR, CDR2 SFDVKD. The trim removed 0 bases at V and 0 bases at J, leaving 5 bases unmatched.

This clonotype was seen at least ten times. V gene TRBV7-9 combines with J gene TRBJ1-4, with no clear D. Germline assignment: CDR1 SEHNR and CDR2 FQNEAQ (reference sequence). CDR3 length: 14 amino acids. The germline V and J ends were trimmed by 4 bases and 0 bases, with 6 bases remaining between them. The CDR3 bases are TGTGCCAGCAGCTCAGATCCAACTAATGAAAAACTGTTTTTT. Its translation is CASSSDPTNEKLFF.

The chain carries TRBV2 and TRBJ2-7; D not certain. The V end was cut by 3 bases, the J end by 4 bases, with 7 bases between. Germline CDR1 reads SNHLY; CDR2 reads FYNNEI. The CDR3 spans 12 residues. CDR3 residues: CASSDTPYEQYF. The CDR3 nucleotides are TGTGCCAGCAGTGATACCCCTTACGAGCAGTACTTC.

The V call is TRBV9, the J call TRBJ2-7; D is perhaps TRBD1 (5 bases). Germline CDR1 reads SGDLS; CDR2 reads YYNGEE. The CDR3 consists of 15 residues. Between the trimmed V and J ends, which lost 0 bases and 5 bases, there was a span of 15 bases. This CDR3 is CASSVEQVPPDEQYF. CDR3 in DNA: TGTGCCAGCAGCGTAGAACAGGTCCCCCCGGACGAGCAGTACTTC.

The table lists this clonotype with a few counts. The V and J genes are TRBV11-3 and TRBJ2-1; D gene unclear. Trimming took off 0 bases at V and 1 base at J, with 4 bases between the two ends. This CDR3 region has 14 residues. In germline, CDR1 is SGHNT, CDR2 YENEEA. The CDR3 bases are TGTGCCAGCAGCTTAGACAGATCCTACAATGAGCAGTTCTTC. Translated, it gives CASSLDRSYNEQFF.

This clonotype was counted at least ten times. The V and J genes are TRBV29-1 and TRBJ1-2; 9 nucleotides agree with TRBD1. Unmatched junction bases numbered 2, after V lost 6 bases and J lost 6 bases. This CDR3 spans 11 amino acids. The germline V gene has CDR1 SQVTM and CDR2 ANQGSEA. The CDR3 loop is CSVRTGDGYTF. CDR3 in DNA: TGCAGCGTCCGGACAGGGGATGGCTACACCTTC.

This clonotype was seen a handful of times. The V call is TRBV11-3, the J call TRBJ1-3; D gene uncertain. Germline V gives CDR1 SGHNT, CDR2 YENEEA. CDR3 size: 13 residues. V was cut by 4 bases and J by 2 bases, with 6 bases left in between. In nucleotides, the CDR3 is TGTGCCAGCAGCTGGGTAACTGGAAACACCATATATTTT. Its protein is CASSWVTGNTIYF.

This clonotype has at least ten counts. The rearrangement uses TRBV6-1 and TRBJ2-1, with D possibly TRBD2 on 6 matching bases. Trimming took off 2 bases at V and 5 bases at J, with 13 bases between the two ends. The CDR3 contains 15 residues. The germline gives CDR1 MNHNS, CDR2 SASEGT. CDR3 in DNA: TGTGCCAGCAGTGAATGGGTACTAGCTAACAATGAGCAGTTCTTC. Translation gives CASSEWVLANNEQFF.

This clonotype was detected ten times or more. J is TRBJ2-7 and V is TRBV12-3 or TRBV12-4; D call uncertain. Trimming removed 4 bases from V and 2 bases from J, with 6 bases in between. The CDR3 is 12 amino acids. In DNA form, the CDR3 reads TGTGCCAGCAGTTACCAGGCCTACGAGCAGTACTTC. It encodes CASSYQAYEQYF.